One sample yielded the 26 T cell receptor beta chains listed below, sequenced in a study of T-cell memory formation after mild COVID-19. One entry per CDR3 protein, called by TCRdb with MiXCR from the 5' RACE reads. The repertoire consists of 350,000 to 450,000 distinct CDR3 sequences, with approximately 24% occurring once and the leading ten covering 8.8%. Input material: PBMCs or a T cell subset sorted from them (not recorded which). Receptors originate from an adult woman who had mild COVID-19 (a few samples of this study predate the infection). Cell type and time point are not known.

This clonotype was detected only a few times. V usage is TRBV7-6 and J usage is TRBJ2-2; D not certain. The CDR3 runs to 17 residues. V was clipped by 1 base and J by 1 base, with 13 bases between them. CDR1 and CDR2 (germline): SGHVS, FNYEAQ. The CDR3 bases are TGTGCCAGCAGCTTAGTGGGGTCCACACTGAACACCGGGGAGCTGTTTTTT. Amino acid sequence: CASSLVGSTLNTGELFF.

This clonotype turned up a few times. The rearrangement links TRBV7-9 to TRBJ2-3; 7 bases line up with TRBD2. Germline CDR1 SEHNR, CDR2 FQNEAQ (reference sequence). Losses at the gene ends were 5 bases for V and 4 bases for J; bases not matched to a gene: 9. CDR3 length: 15 residues. Here the CDR3 reads CASSQGRVFADTQYF. The CDR3 DNA follows: TGTGCCAGCAGCCAAGGGAGGGTTTTCGCAGATACGCAGTATTTT.

This clonotype showed up many times. DNA for the CDR3: TGCGCCAGCAGCCCTCGGACAGGGAACACCGGGGAGCTGTTTTTT. It translates to CASSPRTGNTGELFF. This rearrangement joins TRBV5-1 to TRBJ2-2; 7 bases fit TRBD1. CDR3 length: 15 residues. Trimming removed 4 bases from V and 1 base from J; junction bases left unmatched: 4. Germline loops: CDR1 SGHRS, CDR2 YFSETQ.

This clonotype was observed a few times. This chain links TRBV6-5 with TRBJ1-1; D not resolved. V was clipped by 6 bases and J by 3 bases, with 17 bases between them. Germline V lookup: CDR1 MNHEY, CDR2 SVGAGI. This CDR3 region has 15 residues. The CDR3 spells CASSRRLGADTEAFF. The CDR3 region has the DNA TGTGCCAGCAGCCGACGTTTGGGTGCTGACACTGAAGCTTTCTTT.

This clonotype was observed a few times. V usage is TRBV11-2 and J usage is TRBJ1-1; D is ambiguous. V lost 4 bases, J lost 1 base, and 13 bases lay in between. The CDR3 has 15 amino acids. Germline loops: CDR1 SGHAT, CDR2 FQNNGV. The CDR3 region is CASSSALARNTEAFF. In DNA form, the CDR3 reads TGTGCCAGCAGCTCGGCCCTCGCCCGGAACACTGAAGCTTTCTTT.

This sequence joins TRBV12-3 or TRBV12-4 and TRBJ1-6, with D possibly TRBD1 on 6 matching bases. The CDR3 totals 14 residues. V was clipped by 4 bases and J by 5 bases, with 9 bases between them. In nucleotides, the CDR3 is TGTGCCAGCAGTTCGGACAGAAATAATTCACCCCTCCACTTT. Its protein is CASSSDRNNSPLHF.

The V gene is TRBV4-1, the J gene TRBJ1-6; tentatively, D is TRBD1 (5 bases). Germline assignment: CDR1 MGHRA and CDR2 YSYEKL. V was shortened by 1 base and J by 5 bases, with 18 bases between the two germline ends. This CDR3 is 18 amino acids long. The CDR3 sequence: CASSQVRSIRENNSPLHF. In DNA, the CDR3 is TGCGCCAGCAGCCAAGTCCGTTCTATCAGGGAAAATAATTCACCCCTCCACTTT.

The rearrangement joins TRBV9 to TRBJ2-5; possible D gene TRBD1, 6 bases. The CDR3 totals 14 residues. Germline loops: CDR1 SGDLS, CDR2 YYNGEE. Trimming left V 1 base short and J 3 bases short, with 10 bases between. In DNA form, the CDR3 reads TGTGCCAGCAGCGTATCGGCAGGGGAAGAGACCCAGTACTTC. The encoded protein is CASSVSAGEETQYF.

This clonotype turned up a few times. This rearrangement joins TRBV20-1 to TRBJ2-7; D is unresolved. The CDR3 is 13 amino acids. V was shortened by 1 base and J by 5 bases, with 12 bases between the two germline ends. Germline CDR1 is DFQATT and CDR2 is SNEGSKA (reference sequence). The CDR3 loop is CSARAGSLHEQYF. The CDR3 DNA reads TGCAGTGCTAGAGCCGGGTCCCTACACGAGCAGTACTTC.

The chain employs TRBV5-1 and TRBJ1-5; 11 positions agree with TRBD1. Looked up from germline, CDR1 is SGHRS and CDR2 is YFSETQ. This CDR3 region has 17 residues. With 0 bases clipped from V and 5 bases from J, the junction kept 7 bases outside the gene matches. In DNA form, the CDR3 reads TGCGCCAGCAGCTTGGGGACAGGGGGCTTTGGAGATCAGCCCCAGCATTTT. Translated, it gives CASSLGTGGFGDQPQHF.

This clonotype occurred a few times. The V and J genes are TRBV3-1 and TRBJ2-5; D remains ambiguous. CDR3 length: 12 amino acids. V lost 1 base, J lost 5 bases, and 5 bases lay in between. CDR1 is LGHDT, CDR2 YNNKEL, per germline (reference sequence). This CDR3 reads CASSQVAETQYF. The CDR3 nucleotides are TGTGCCAGCAGCCAAGTCGCGGAGACCCAGTACTTC.

This clonotype was found a few times. CDR3 loop: CASSLVATNYGYTF. CDR3 bases: TGCGCCAGCAGCTTGGTTGCGACAAACTATGGCTACACCTTC. This chain links TRBV5-1 with TRBJ1-2; D uncertain. The germline CDR1 and CDR2 sequences are SGHRS and YFSETQ. This CDR3 is built from 14 residues. Trimming took 0 bases from V and 2 from J, leaving 8 bases between them.

This clonotype was counted once. The chain is built from TRBV5-1 and TRBJ2-2; D gene unclear. Germline assignment: CDR1 SGHRS and CDR2 YFSETQ. The CDR3 has 14 residues. Trimming removed 4 bases at V and 2 bases at J, with 9 bases between. The CDR3 reads CASSTAQNTGELFF. The DNA for the CDR3 is TGCGCCAGCAGCACCGCACAAAACACCGGGGAGCTGTTTTTT.

The J gene is TRBJ2-1, the V gene TRBV24-1; D not resolved. This CDR3 spans 16 amino acids. V lost 3 bases and J lost 0, with 11 bases in between. CDR1 and CDR2 from the germline V gene are KGHDR and SFDVKD. The CDR3 sequence: CATSDAQPSSYNEQFF. The CDR3, as DNA: TGTGCCACCAGTGATGCCCAGCCGAGCTCCTACAATGAGCAGTTCTTC.

This rearrangement joins TRBV5-1 to TRBJ2-7; D remains ambiguous. V gave up 3 bases and J gave up 5 bases, with 9 bases separating them. This CDR3 region has 12 residues. CDR1 is SGHRS, CDR2 YFSETQ, per germline. CDR3: CASSSGSNEQYF. In DNA form, the CDR3 reads TGCGCCAGCAGCTCAGGTAGCAACGAGCAGTACTTC.

The chain is built from TRBV6-5 and TRBJ2-1; D is perhaps TRBD2 (5 bases). V was clipped by 1 base and J by 3 bases, with 19 bases between them. This CDR3 comprises 18 residues. The germline V gene encodes CDR1 MNHEY and CDR2 SVGAGI. CDR3 residues: CASSYFSGAGRHYNEQFF. The DNA of the CDR3 is TGTGCCAGCAGTTACTTTTCCGGTGCGGGCAGACACTACAATGAGCAGTTCTTC.

The table lists this clonotype with a few counts. V is TRBV10-3 and J is TRBJ2-1; TRBD2 matches 7 bases. The CDR3 is 15 residues long. J gave up 5 bases and V 6 bases, and 10 bases lay outside the gene matches. Germline V CDR1 and CDR2: ENHRY, SYGVKD. CDR3 sequence: CAISASGAGDNEQFF. CDR3 nucleotide sequence: TGTGCCATCAGCGCAAGCGGGGCGGGTGACAATGAGCAGTTCTTC.

The rearrangement links TRBV7-2 to TRBJ2-1; 10 bases are shared with TRBD2. Trimming cost V 6 bases and J 4 bases; bases outside gene matches: 6. Germline-derived CDR1 and CDR2 are SGHTA and FQGNSA. The CDR3 is made up of 15 amino acids. The DNA of the CDR3 is TGTGCCAGCAGTTTTACTAGCGGGACTTACAATGAGCAGTTCTTC. Amino acid sequence: CASSFTSGTYNEQFF.

V and J are TRBV7-9 and TRBJ2-3, with 13 bases matching TRBD2. The V gene's germline CDR1 is SEHNR and CDR2 FQNEAQ (reference sequence). After removal of 1 base from V and 4 bases from J, the junction contained 5 bases not matched to a gene. CDR3 length: 17 amino acids. The CDR3 DNA sequence: TGTGCCAGCAGCTTAGGACTAGCGGGAGGTATCGCAGATACGCAGTATTTT. Amino acids: CASSLGLAGGIADTQYF.

This clonotype was observed a single time. V is TRBV5-4 and J is TRBJ1-1; D is possibly TRBD1 (6 bases). CDR1 is SGHNT, CDR2 YYREEE, per germline (reference sequence). CDR3 length equals 17 residues. Trimming removed 4 bases from V and 1 base from J, with 20 bases in between. The CDR3 coding sequence is TGTGCCAGCAGCCAGGGGCTAACAGGGAGGAGGAACACTGAAGCTTTCTTT. The encoded protein is CASSQGLTGRRNTEAFF.

This clonotype appeared a few times. This chain uses TRBV6-5 with TRBJ2-3; D unresolved. The CDR3 has 16 residues. Germline V lookup: CDR1 MNHEY, CDR2 SVGAGI. Trimming cost V 2 bases and J 2 bases, with 14 bases left between them. The CDR3 sequence is CASSYGSSAHTDTQYF. For the CDR3, the DNA is TGTGCCAGCAGTTACGGGTCGAGTGCTCACACAGATACGCAGTATTTT.

This clonotype was found a few times. The chain carries TRBV20-1 and TRBJ1-5; a possible D gene is TRBD1 (6 bases). V was shortened by 3 bases and J by 5 bases, with 11 bases between the two germline ends. In germline, CDR1 is DFQATT, CDR2 SNEGSKA (reference sequence). CDR3 length: 13 residues. The DNA of the CDR3 is TGCAGTGCTAGTGGGGGGCCCGATCAGCCCCAGCATTTT. Translation gives CSASGGPDQPQHF.

This clonotype was detected only once. This sequence joins TRBV24-1 and TRBJ2-1; D gene unclear. Germline CDR1 and CDR2: KGHDR and SFDVKD. The CDR3 covers 14 residues. The germline V and J ends were trimmed by 2 bases and 7 bases, with 11 bases remaining between them. CDR3 amino acids: CATSDSPERNEQFF. In DNA, the CDR3 is TGTGCCACCAGTGATTCGCCCGAAAGAAATGAGCAGTTCTTC.

The rearrangement joins TRBV7-2 to TRBJ1-6; D is uncertain. The CDR3 loop spans 13 amino acids. The V end was cut by 1 base, the J end by 8 bases, with 6 bases between. Per the germline V gene, CDR1 is SGHTA and CDR2 is FQGNSA. The DNA of the CDR3 is TGTGCCAGCAGCTTAGGACCGGATTCACCCCTCCACTTT. This encodes CASSLGPDSPLHF.

V is TRBV3-1 and J is TRBJ1-2; 9 bases line up with TRBD1. Losses at the gene ends were 3 bases for V and 4 bases for J; bases not matched to a gene: 6. There are 15 residues in the CDR3. From germline, CDR1 is LGHDT and CDR2 YNNKEL (reference sequence). CDR3 protein: CASSQTGTGPYGYTF. CDR3 DNA: TGTGCCAGCAGCCAGACCGGGACAGGGCCCTATGGCTACACCTTC.

The table lists this clonotype with many counts. The rearrangement links TRBV12-3 or TRBV12-4 to TRBJ1-1; D remains ambiguous. The V and J ends lost 7 bases and 0 bases respectively, with 15 bases between them. The CDR3 sequence is 15 residues long. The DNA for the CDR3 is TGTGCCAGCACCCTTAGTCCGCCTATGAACACTGAAGCTTTCTTT. Its protein product is CASTLSPPMNTEAFF.